Presented here are 18 T cell receptor beta chains from one specimen sequenced in a study of identical twins. TCRdb itself ran the 5' RACE reads through MiXCR, one entry per CDR3 protein. The table records 500,000 or so distinct CDR3 sequences, 12% to 15% of them present only once. These data also featured in a second study, about yellow fever vaccine responses in identical twins.

Sequencing was carried out using CD4+ T cells sorted from blood. These receptor sequences come from a woman younger than 30 in good health.

This clonotype was recorded at least ten times. This sequence joins TRBV4-3 and TRBJ2-1; 12 positions agree with TRBD2. The germline V gene has CDR1 LGHNA and CDR2 YSLEER. The V and J ends lost 0 bases and 4 bases, in that order; junction bases with no gene match: 1. This CDR3 contains 16 residues. The CDR3 reads CASSQDLAGGYNEQFF. In DNA form, the CDR3 reads TGCGCCAGCAGCCAAGATCTAGCGGGAGGGTACAATGAGCAGTTCTTC.

The table lists this clonotype with a few counts. The chain uses TRBV6-5 and TRBJ1-4; no clear D gene. The length of the CDR3 is 12 residues. Trimming took 4 bases from V and 5 from J, leaving 5 bases between them. The germline V gene has CDR1 MNHEY and CDR2 SVGAGI. DNA of the CDR3: TGTGCCAGCAGTTTTACCAATGAAAAACTGTTTTTT. Protein: CASSFTNEKLFF.

This clonotype was seen at least ten times. This rearrangement joins TRBV6-5 to TRBJ2-7; TRBD1 aligns across 9 bases. Per germline, CDR1 MNHEY and CDR2 SVGAGI. This CDR3 has 15 residues. The junction had 1 base not matched to a gene; V was cut back by 0 bases and J by 1 base. As DNA, the CDR3 is TGTGCCAGCAGTTACTCCGGGACAGGGTCCTACGAGCAGTACTTC. As protein: CASSYSGTGSYEQYF.

This clonotype was seen a few times. The chain is built from TRBV6-1 and TRBJ1-2; 9 nucleotides align to TRBD1. J was trimmed by 6 bases and V by 6 bases; bases with no gene match: 11. The CDR3 is 15 residues long. From germline, CDR1 is MNHNS and CDR2 SASEGT. CDR3: CASSLVDGQGNGYTF. The DNA for the CDR3 is TGTGCCAGCAGCCTGGTAGACGGACAGGGGAATGGCTACACCTTC.

The rearrangement uses TRBV6-1 and TRBJ2-5; weak D call: TRBD1 (5 bases). Trimming removed 8 bases from V and 4 bases from J, with 23 bases in between. CDR3 size: 16 residues. Germline V lookup: CDR1 MNHNS, CDR2 SASEGT. The CDR3 region is CASLIKQEWVGETQYF. The CDR3 region has the DNA TGTGCCAGCCTAATCAAACAGGAATGGGTTGGAGAGACCCAGTACTTC.

This chain joins TRBV12-3 or TRBV12-4 and TRBJ1-6; 9 bases align to TRBD1. The CDR3 sequence is 19 residues long. The J segment lost 7 bases and the V segment lost 1 base, leaving 14 bases of the junction unmatched. CDR3 DNA sequence: TGTGCCAGCAGTTTAGAGCGGGGACAGGGAATGCAATGGAATTCACCCCTCCACTTT. The encoded protein is CASSLERGQGMQWNSPLHF.

This clonotype occurred a few times. The chain recombines TRBV7-9 with TRBJ2-3, with 7 bases identical to TRBD1. Germline CDR1 SEHNR, CDR2 FQNEAQ (reference sequence). The CDR3 extends over 15 amino acids. With 7 bases clipped from V and 4 bases from J, the junction kept 11 bases outside the gene matches. The CDR3 sequence is CASNSPSRGSDTQYF. CDR3 bases: TGTGCCAGCAACTCGCCTTCCAGGGGGTCAGATACGCAGTATTTT.

This clonotype was picked up many times. V usage is TRBV7-2 and J usage is TRBJ1-1; perhaps TRBD1 as D (5 bases). This CDR3 comprises 14 residues. The V end lost 3 bases, the J end lost 4 bases, and 12 bases lay between the germline ends. CDR1 and CDR2 from the germline V gene are SGHTA and FQGNSA. CDR3 protein: CASSFILGRTEAFF. For the CDR3, the DNA is TGTGCCAGCAGCTTTATACTGGGACGCACTGAAGCTTTCTTT. Looking up the rest from reference TRBV7-2 and TRBJ1-1 gives the full variable domain: GAGVSQSPSNKVTEKGKDVELRCDPISGHTALYWYRQSLGQGLEFLIYFQGNSAPDKSGLPSDRFSAERTGGSVSTLTIQRTQQEDSAVYLCASSFILGRTEAFFGQGTRLTVV.

A few counts support this clonotype. The CDR3 sequence: CASSYVTSSGRVASYEQYF. CDR3 DNA: TGTGCCAGCAGTTACGTTACGTCTAGCGGGAGAGTCGCCTCCTACGAGCAGTACTTC. The chain recombines TRBV6-5 with TRBJ2-7; 10 positions agree with TRBD2. Germline V gene sequence: CDR1 MNHEY, CDR2 SVGAGI. The V gene end was trimmed by 2 bases and the J gene end by 0 bases; junction bases not matched to a gene: 13. The length of the CDR3 is 19 residues.

This clonotype was seen more than once but under ten times. This rearrangement joins TRBV6-5 to TRBJ1-1; TRBD1 matches 10 bases. The germline CDR1 and CDR2 sequences are MNHEY and SVGAGI. The CDR3 runs to 16 residues. V lost 4 bases to trimming and J lost 4 bases; unmatched junction nucleotides: 9. As DNA, the CDR3 is TGTGCCAGCAGTTCGGACTATCGGGACAGGGGCACTGAAGCTTTCTTT. Its translation is CASSSDYRDRGTEAFF.

This chain joins TRBV7-3 and TRBJ2-3, with 10 nucleotides matching TRBD2. CDR3 length: 17 amino acids. The V gene end was trimmed by 1 base and the J gene end by 5 bases; junction bases not matched to a gene: 9. Germline CDR1 SGHTA, CDR2 FQGTGA. The CDR3 here is CASSLKMSGGAGDTQYF. Written as DNA, the CDR3 is TGTGCCAGCAGCTTAAAGATGAGCGGGGGGGCTGGAGATACGCAGTATTTT.

In its sample, this clonotype was seen a few times. The chain links TRBV24-1 to TRBJ2-6, with D possibly matching TRBD1 (6 bases). The V gene's germline CDR1 is KGHDR and CDR2 SFDVKD. The CDR3 is made up of 16 amino acids. Deletions cut 3 bases from V and 1 base from J, with 9 bases between. The CDR3 sequence: CATSDTTGSGANVLTF. In DNA form, the CDR3 reads TGTGCCACCAGTGATACTACAGGGTCTGGGGCCAACGTCCTGACTTTC.

This clonotype was observed a few times. V is TRBV12-3 or TRBV12-4 and J is TRBJ2-1; D is possibly TRBD1 or TRBD2 (5 bases each). The CDR3 is 14 amino acids. V shed 8 bases and J shed 6 bases, with 17 bases lying between them. CDR3 nucleotides: TGTGCCAGCCTGCTCTTGGGGACCACCAATGAGCAGTTCTTC. This translates into CASLLLGTTNEQFF.

This clonotype has ten or more counts. The chain carries TRBV12-3 or TRBV12-4 and TRBJ2-1, with a possible D match to TRBD2 (6 bases). Trimming cost V 5 bases and J 9 bases, with 14 bases left between them. The CDR3 has 13 amino acids. This CDR3 is CASSDWGGGEQFF. CDR3 nucleotides: TGTGCCAGCAGTGATTGGGGAGGAGGTGAGCAGTTCTTC.

This chain connects TRBV7-2 to TRBJ2-7; 8 bases line up with TRBD2. Germline V CDR1 and CDR2: SGHTA, FQGNSA. The CDR3 consists of 16 residues. J gave up 2 bases and V 4 bases, and 10 bases lay outside the gene matches. The CDR3 region has the DNA TGTGCCAGCAGCTCCAGTCGAGCGGGAGTCCCCTACGAGCAGTACTTC. Amino acid sequence: CASSSSRAGVPYEQYF. Looking up the rest from reference TRBV7-2 and TRBJ2-7 gives the full variable domain: GAGVSQSPSNKVTEKGKDVELRCDPISGHTALYWYRQSLGQGLEFLIYFQGNSAPDKSGLPSDRFSAERTGGSVSTLTIQRTQQEDSAVYLCASSSSRAGVPYEQYFGPGTRLTVT.

Only a few counts were recorded for this clonotype. The rearrangement joins TRBV15 to TRBJ1-1; D remains ambiguous. This CDR3 is built from 14 residues. Germline values: CDR1 LNHNV, CDR2 YYDKDF (reference sequence). Trimming stripped 0 bases from V and 6 bases from J, with 11 bases between. CDR3: CATSRDLLLAEAFF. CDR3 bases: TGTGCCACCAGCAGAGATCTTCTTCTGGCTGAAGCTTTCTTT. Variable domain in full (rest from reference TRBV15 and TRBJ1-1): DAMVIQNPRYQVTQFGKPVTLSCSQTLNHNVMYWYQQKSSQAPKLLFHYYDKDFNNEADTPDNFQSRRPNTSFCFLDIRSPGLGDTAMYLCATSRDLLLAEAFFGQGTRLTVV.

The sample holds a few counts of this clonotype. The chain has TRBV3-1 and TRBJ2-1; 8 nucleotides match TRBD2. This CDR3 contains 15 residues. Looked up from germline, CDR1 is LGHDT and CDR2 is YNNKEL (reference sequence). V trimming: 4 bases; J trimming: 5 bases; junction bases outside the gene matches: 7. CDR3 bases: TGTGCCAGCAGCCGCGCCGGGGGGGGAAACAATGAGCAGTTCTTC. Its translation is CASSRAGGGNNEQFF.

The chain uses TRBV27 and TRBJ2-4; tentatively, D is TRBD1 (6 bases). Germline V lookup: CDR1 MNHEY, CDR2 SMNVEV (reference sequence). The CDR3 totals 14 residues. Trimming took 5 bases from V and 4 from J, leaving 12 bases between them. The CDR3, as DNA: TGTGCCAGCAGTCTCAGGGACACGAAAAACATTCAGTACTTC. It yields the protein CASSLRDTKNIQYF.